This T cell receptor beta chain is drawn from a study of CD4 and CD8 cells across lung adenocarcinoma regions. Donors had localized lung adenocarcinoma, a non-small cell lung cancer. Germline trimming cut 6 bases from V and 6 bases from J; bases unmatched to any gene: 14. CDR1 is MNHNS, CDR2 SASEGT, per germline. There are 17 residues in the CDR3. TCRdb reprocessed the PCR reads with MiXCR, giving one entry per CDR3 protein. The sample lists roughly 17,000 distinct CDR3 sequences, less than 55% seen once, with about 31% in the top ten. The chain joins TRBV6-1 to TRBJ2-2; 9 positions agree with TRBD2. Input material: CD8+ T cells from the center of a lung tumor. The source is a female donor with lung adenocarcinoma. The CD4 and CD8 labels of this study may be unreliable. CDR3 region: CASSQSGGGAVAGELFF. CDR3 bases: TGTGCCAGCAGCCAATCGGGCGGGGGGGCAGTTGCCGGGGAGCTGTTTTTT.